A single sample is the source of the 4 T cell receptor beta chains below, sequenced in a study of OX40 agonist ivuxolimab in advanced cancers. Generated by immunoSEQ multiplex PCR, the TCRdb table keeps only in-frame clones and is missing some. Among over 35,000 clones listed, roughly 78% were seen once. The starting material was CD4+ or CD8+ T cells sorted from blood, obtained in a trial of the OX40 agonist ivuxolimab. The source is an adult with an advanced solid tumor such as melanoma, head and neck, liver or kidney cancer.

This chain connects TRBV30 to TRBJ2-7; perhaps D is TRBD1 or TRBD2 (5 bases each). Germline loops: CDR1 GTSNPN, CDR2 SVGIG (reference sequence). This CDR3 has 15 residues. With 0 bases removed from V and 1 base from J, the gap between germline ends came to 13 bases. This CDR3 reads CAWSVPGALSYEQYF. CDR3 bases: TGTGCCTGGAGTGTTCCCGGGGCTCTTTCCTACGAGCAGTACTTC.

The genes are TRBV5-8 and TRBJ2-1; the match to TRBD2 covers 8 bases. In germline, CDR1 is SGHTS, CDR2 YDEGEE. V lost 0 bases and J lost 7; bases outside the gene matches: 9. CDR3 length: 16 residues. CDR3 protein: CASSLAWSGSRNEQFF. In nucleotides, the CDR3 is TGTGCCAGCAGCTTGGCCTGGAGCGGGAGTAGGAATGAGCAGTTCTTC.

The gene calls are TRBV29-1 and TRBJ1-1; D remains ambiguous. CDR1 SQVTM and CDR2 ANQGSEA come from the germline V gene. Trimming took 1 base from V and 10 from J, leaving 13 bases between them. This CDR3 spans 12 amino acids. The DNA of the CDR3 is TGCAGCGTTGAAGGCCCTGGAGCCGGAGCTTTCTTT. Translating gives CSVEGPGAGAFF.

J is TRBJ1-2 and V is TRBV7-2; D is ambiguous. CDR1 is SGHTA, CDR2 FQGNSA, per germline. The CDR3 loop spans 13 amino acids. Trimming cost V 3 bases and J 8 bases, with 13 bases left between them. CDR3 sequence (DNA): TGTGCCAGCAGCTTGGACGGAGTGGGGGGCTACACCTTC. This translates into CASSLDGVGGYTF.